A selection of T cell receptor beta chains follows, all from one sample in a study of blood T cells in healthy people across ages. TCRdb processed the 5' RACE reads anew with MiXCR; each CDR3 protein has one entry. The sample yields hundreds of thousands of distinct CDR3 sequences, roughly three fifths seen once. The sequenced sample consisted of blood. These receptors all come from a man aged 60 to 69 in good health. The CDR3 runs from the conserved cysteine through the conserved F or W. D genes are given only for firm matches. For some rows the clone size is stated as once, few or many, or as a class when expanded; others skip it.

DNA,CDR3,J,D,size,V
TGCAGTGCTACGACTAGTTCCTACGAGCAGTACTTC,CSATTSSYEQYF,TRBJ2-7,.,few,TRBV20-1
TGTGCCAGCACCGGTCAGGGATACACGGATACGCAGTATTTT,CASTGQGYTDTQYF,TRBJ2-3,.,.,TRBV7-9
TGTGCCAGCAGCCAGACAGCAATTAATGAAAAACTGTTTTTT,CASSQTAINEKLFF,TRBJ1-4,.,.,TRBV27
TGTGCCAGCAGCTTAGTGCTAGCGGGGGGCGAGCAGTACTTC,CASSLVLAGGEQYF,TRBJ2-7,TRBD2,few,TRBV7-2
TGTGCCAGCAGCCAAGCCACAGTAAAGGGGACCCAGTACTTC,CASSQATVKGTQYF,TRBJ2-5,.,.,TRBV3-1
TGCGCCAGCAGCCACCAGGGGGCCTTTTCTGAAGCTTTCTTT,CASSHQGAFSEAFF,TRBJ1-1,TRBD1,few,TRBV4-1
TGTGCCAGCAGGGGGACAGGTATGGGCGAGCAGTACTTC,CASRGTGMGEQYF,TRBJ2-7,TRBD1,.,TRBV12-3/TRBV12-4
TGTGCCAGCAGCCCAGGGACTAGCGGGGGAGAGACCCAGTTCTTC,CASSPGTSGGETQFF,TRBJ2-1,TRBD2,once,TRBV5-5
TGCGCCAGCAGCCTCGACAGCGCGGAGACCCAGTACTTC,CASSLDSAETQYF,TRBJ2-5,.,few,TRBV5-1
TGCGCCAGCAGCTGGGGACAGGGGCAAGAGACCCAGTACTTC,CASSWGQGQETQYF,TRBJ2-5,TRBD1,many,TRBV5-1
TGTGCCAGCAGCCAGCCTACAGCGTACAATGAGCAGTACTTC,CASSQPTAYNEQYF,TRBJ2-5,.,.,TRBV4-2
TGCAGCGTCAGCAGGGGGCCGGCTAATGAAAAACTGTTTTTT,CSVSRGPANEKLFF,TRBJ1-4,TRBD1,.,TRBV29-1
TGTGCCAGCAGCGTGTCGGGGCGAACCCAAGAGACCCAGTACTTC,CASSVSGRTQETQYF,TRBJ2-5,.,.,TRBV9
TGTGCCATCAGTGAGAGGGGCGGCTACGAGCAGTACTTC,CAISERGGYEQYF,TRBJ2-7,.,few,TRBV10-3
TGTGCCAGCAGTCTTCAACAGGGGGCGCGAGGCTACACCTTC,CASSLQQGARGYTF,TRBJ1-2,TRBD1,.,TRBV12-3/TRBV12-4